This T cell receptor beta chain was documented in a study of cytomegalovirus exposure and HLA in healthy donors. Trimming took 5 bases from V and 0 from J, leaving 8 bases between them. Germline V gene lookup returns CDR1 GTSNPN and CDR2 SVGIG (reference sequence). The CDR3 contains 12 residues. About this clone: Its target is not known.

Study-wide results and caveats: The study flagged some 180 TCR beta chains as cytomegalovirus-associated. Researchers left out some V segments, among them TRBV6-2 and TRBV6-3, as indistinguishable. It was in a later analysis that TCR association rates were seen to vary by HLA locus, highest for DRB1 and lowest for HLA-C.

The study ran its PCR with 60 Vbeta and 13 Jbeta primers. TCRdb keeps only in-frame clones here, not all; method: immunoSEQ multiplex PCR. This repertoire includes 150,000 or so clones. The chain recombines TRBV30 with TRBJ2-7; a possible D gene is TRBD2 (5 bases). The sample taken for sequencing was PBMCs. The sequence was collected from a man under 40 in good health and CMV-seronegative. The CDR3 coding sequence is TGTGCCTGGGGACTGTTCTCCTACGAGCAGTACTTC. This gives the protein CAWGLFSYEQYF.